The source of this TCR beta chain is a study of T cells in Graves' hyperthyroidism and ophthalmopathy. There are many counts of this clonotype. What it recognizes is unknown. The CDR3 spans 12 residues. Germline V gives CDR1 SGHKS, CDR2 YYEKEE (reference sequence). Trimming removed 3 bases from V and 7 bases from J, with 10 bases in between. Study outcomes and limitations: Most thyroid clonotypes expanded above 0.001 appeared in blood too.

With duration under 3 months, ophthalmopathy was active: Clinical Activity Score at least 3, NOSPECS at least 4. Fresh peripheral blood, about 9.6 ml, yielded the PBMCs. RNA transcripts were the template for amplifying TCR beta CDR3 regions. In the first-round RT-PCR of the TCR CDR3, the HTBI primer set was used. Using its own MiXCR run on the multiplex PCR reads, TCRdb lists one record per CDR3 protein. The sample includes more than 300,000 distinct CDR3 sequences, less than 20% of them seen just once. Sequencing was performed on blood. J is TRBJ1-1 and V is TRBV5-5, with D unclear. The TCR was taken from a man between 18 and 29 years old with Graves' ophthalmopathy. The CDR3 here is CASSSPGVEAFF. The CDR3 bases are TGTGCCAGCAGCTCCCCCGGGGTTGAAGCTTTCTTT.